This T cell receptor (beta chain) was found in a study of blood T cell repertoires in COVID-19. Overall study: Sources were T cells, B-cell-depleted T cells, or PBMCs; the material itself was cDNA or gDNA.

Assignments of participants to cohorts depended upon their own reported clinical history. During the 2 weeks before they entered the study, exposed participants had met someone with a PCR-confirmed or clinician-diagnosed COVID-19 case. The repertoire was sequenced with immunoSEQ multiplex PCR; TCRdb's copy has only in-frame clones and lacks some. Seen here are 130,000 to 150,000 clones, 84% observed once, and the top ten hold almost 6%. The sequence derives from a woman between 50 and 59 years old who had been exposed to COVID-19. The sequencing sample was made of PBMCs or T cells enriched from blood (not recorded which).

The CDR3 is CASSFWGEAGQETQYF. The CDR3 DNA follows: TGTGCCAGCAGCTTTTGGGGGGAGGCCGGTCAAGAGACCCAGTACTTC. This chain connects TRBV7-2 to TRBJ2-5, with D tentatively TRBD2 (6 bases). V lost 3 bases to trimming and J lost 2 bases, with 16 bases between them. In germline, CDR1 is SGHTA, CDR2 FQGNSA. The CDR3 is 16 residues long.